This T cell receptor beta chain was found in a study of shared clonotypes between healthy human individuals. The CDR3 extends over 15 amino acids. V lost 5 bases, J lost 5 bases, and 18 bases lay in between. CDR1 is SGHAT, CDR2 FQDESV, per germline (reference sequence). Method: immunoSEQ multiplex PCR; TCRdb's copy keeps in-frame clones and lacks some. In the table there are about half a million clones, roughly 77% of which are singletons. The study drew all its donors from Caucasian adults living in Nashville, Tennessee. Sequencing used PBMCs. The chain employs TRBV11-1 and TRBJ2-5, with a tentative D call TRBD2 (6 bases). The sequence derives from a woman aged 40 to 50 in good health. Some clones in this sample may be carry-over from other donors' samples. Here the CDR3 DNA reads TGTGCCAGCAGCAGACCCGGGGGTTTCCGGGAGACCCAGTACTTC. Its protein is CASSRPGGFRETQYF.